One and the same sample provided the 30 T cell receptor beta chains below, sequenced in a study of cytotoxic CD8 clonotypes in ibrutinib-treated CLL. The protocol was immunoSEQ multiplex PCR, while the TCRdb copy is restricted to in-frame clones and leaves out a portion. The sample carries a few hundred thousand clones, 67% recorded once. Here the sequenced sample was PBMCs, taken after 36 months of ibrutinib treatment. The source of these receptors is a human donor with chronic lymphocytic leukemia.

This clone has more than one count but fewer than ten. Here the CDR3 DNA reads TGTGCCAGCACCAAGGGAATTTTCTATGGCTACACCTTC. This codes for CASTKGIFYGYTF. The chain recombines TRBV28 with TRBJ1-2; the D is unclear. The CDR3 sequence is 13 residues long. Per germline, CDR1 MDHEN and CDR2 SYDVKM. Trimming took off 7 bases at V and 4 bases at J, with 13 bases between the two ends.

V gene TRBV19 combines with J gene TRBJ2-7, with TRBD1 matching over 8 bases. The CDR3 consists of 13 residues. Unmatched junction bases numbered 5, after V lost 5 bases and J lost 5 bases. Germline V gives CDR1 LNHDA, CDR2 SQIVND (reference sequence). CDR3 residues: CASSFDRGNEQYF. CDR3 DNA sequence: TGTGCCAGTAGTTTCGACAGGGGCAACGAGCAGTACTTC.

A few counts support this clone. Other DNA variants within this sample encode the same CDR3. V usage is TRBV27 and J usage is TRBJ2-6; D remains unclear. Germline V gene data show CDR1 as MNHEY and CDR2 as SMNVEV (reference sequence). The CDR3 consists of 13 residues. Between the trimmed V and J ends, which lost 0 bases and 3 bases, there was a span of 0 bases. The CDR3 sequence is CASSLSGANVLTF. The CDR3 bases are TGTGCCAGCAGTTTATCTGGGGCCAACGTCCTGACTTTC. The whole variable domain, remainder taken from reference TRBV27 and TRBJ2-6, is EAQVTQNPRYLITVTGKKLTVTCSQNMNHEYMSWYRQDPGLGLRQIYYSMNVEVTDKGDVPEGYKVSRKEKRNFPLILESPSPNQTSLYFCASSLSGANVLTFGAGSRLTVL.

This chain uses TRBV4-1 with TRBJ2-7; 10 bases agree with TRBD2. Germline CDR1 MGHRA, CDR2 YSYEKL. The CDR3 sequence is 18 residues long. V was pared by 2 bases and J by 0 bases, with 10 bases of the junction left unmatched. DNA for the CDR3: TGCGCCAGCAGCCAATGGTGGCTAGCGGGAGACAGCTCCTACGAGCAGTACTTC. Translated: CASSQWWLAGDSSYEQYF.

The rearrangement joins TRBV5-3 to TRBJ2-7; TRBD1 is a possible D gene (6 bases). TRBV5-3 is an open reading frame whose function is uncertain. The germline V and J ends were trimmed by 2 bases and 6 bases, with 18 bases remaining between them. This CDR3 contains 15 residues. This CDR3 is CARSFKARGTSEQYF. CDR3 nucleotide sequence: TGTGCCAGAAGCTTCAAAGCCAGGGGTACCTCCGAGCAGTACTTC.

This clone turned up a few times. The chain carries TRBV29-1 and TRBJ1-2; TRBD1 agrees at 11 bases. V lost 2 bases and J lost 5; bases outside the gene matches: 4. CDR1 is SQVTM, CDR2 ANQGSEA, per germline. The CDR3 is 14 amino acids. The CDR3 coding sequence is TGCAGCGTTGAATCCGGGACAGGGGGATATGGCTACACCTTC. Protein: CSVESGTGGYGYTF.

There are a few counts of this clone. This chain joins TRBV9 and TRBJ2-7; the match to TRBD2 covers 8 bases. CDR3 length equals 16 residues. CDR1 SGDLS and CDR2 YYNGEE come from the germline V gene. V gave up 3 bases and J gave up 2 bases; unmatched junction bases: 10. Written as DNA, the CDR3 is TGTGCCAGCAGCGGAGGGGTTGGCGGGAGGCCCTACGAGCAGTACTTC. Translation gives CASSGGVGGRPYEQYF.

The chain recombines TRBV10-3 with TRBJ2-3; 10 bases are shared with TRBD2. The ends lost 2 bases at V and 2 bases at J; junction bases unmatched: 1. This CDR3 spans 15 amino acids. CDR1 and CDR2 from the germline V gene are ENHRY and SYGVKD. CDR3 nucleotides: TGTGCCATCAGTGAGACTAGCGGGGACACAGATACGCAGTATTTT. Translation: CAISETSGDTDTQYF.

This clone was seen only a few times. CDR3 region: CASRRRGHITEAFF. The CDR3 bases are TGTGCCTCCCGCCGGAGGGGGCACATCACTGAAGCTTTCTTT. The J gene is TRBJ1-1, the V gene TRBV7-8; 7 bases line up with TRBD1. The CDR3 extends over 14 amino acids. V was clipped by 11 bases and J by 4 bases; unmatched bases: 13. The germline V gene encodes CDR1 SGHVS and CDR2 FQNEAQ.

This clone was detected only a few times. J is TRBJ1-1 and V is TRBV7-9; 12 nucleotides line up with TRBD1. The CDR3 runs 19 residues. The V gene end was trimmed by 2 bases and the J gene end by 4 bases; junction bases not matched to a gene: 14. Germline lookup yields CDR1 SEHNR and CDR2 FQNEAQ (reference sequence). The CDR3 spells CASSLTIRDRGRWSTEAFF. DNA for the CDR3: TGTGCCAGCAGCTTAACCATCCGGGACAGGGGGCGATGGAGCACTGAAGCTTTCTTT. Supplemented by reference TRBV7-9 and TRBJ1-1, the full variable domain reads DTGVSQNPRHKITKRGQNVTFRCDPISEHNRLYWYRQTLGQGPEFLTYFQNEAQLEKSRLLSDRFSAERPKGSFSTLEIQRTEQGDSAMYLCASSLTIRDRGRWSTEAFFGQGTRLTVV.

This clone was counted a few times. The chain links TRBV9 to TRBJ2-3; no clear D gene. Germline CDR1 and CDR2: SGDLS and YYNGEE. The CDR3 has 13 residues. The ends were cut back, 4 bases at V and 1 base at J, with 7 bases in the middle. CDR3 in DNA: TGTGCCAGCAGCTCGCGCCGCACAGATACGCAGTATTTT. Translated, it gives CASSSRRTDTQYF.

CDR3 region: CSVDRGNTEAFF. The CDR3 DNA is TGCAGCGTTGATAGGGGGAACACTGAAGCTTTCTTT. The chain combines TRBV29-1 with TRBJ1-1; D may be TRBD1 (5 bases). Between the trimmed V and J ends, which lost 3 bases and 1 base, there was a span of 6 bases. Germline lookup yields CDR1 SQVTM and CDR2 ANQGSEA. This CDR3 spans 12 amino acids.

The V gene is TRBV4-3, the J gene TRBJ2-7, with D hard to call. The CDR3 is made up of 14 amino acids. Trimming pared 5 bases from V and 3 bases from J, leaving 14 bases between. Looked up from germline, CDR1 is LGHNA and CDR2 is YSLEER. The CDR3 DNA follows: TGCGCCAGCAGCAGGTCACCATCGGACTACGAGCAGTACTTC. Encoded protein: CASSRSPSDYEQYF.

This clone was found once. The CDR3 nucleotides are TGCGCCAGCAGCTTGTTAGGTGCCAATGAGCAGTTCTTC. Translation: CASSLLGANEQFF. The chain joins TRBV5-1 to TRBJ2-1; D is uncertain. The CDR3 extends over 13 amino acids. Germline V CDR1 and CDR2: SGHRS, YFSETQ. Deletions cut 1 base from V and 6 bases from J, with 8 bases between.

This rearrangement joins TRBV4-2 to TRBJ1-2, with 9 bases fitting TRBD1. The CDR3 consists of 14 residues. Unmatched junction bases numbered 5, after V lost 3 bases and J lost 6 bases. Germline CDR1 is LGHNA and CDR2 is YNFKEQ. Written as DNA, the CDR3 is TGTGCCAGCAGCCAGGGGGGGGACAGGGATGGCTACACCTTC. Protein product: CASSQGGDRDGYTF.

The chain recombines TRBV9 with TRBJ2-3, with a possible D match to TRBD2 (6 bases). The V end lost 4 bases, the J end lost 0 bases, and 15 bases lay between the germline ends. The CDR3 is 16 residues long. Germline loops: CDR1 SGDLS, CDR2 YYNGEE. The CDR3 spells CASSPRPGLSTDTQYF. CDR3 DNA sequence: TGTGCCAGCAGCCCCAGACCGGGACTCAGCACAGATACGCAGTATTTT.

This clone was seen a single time. The CDR3, as DNA: TGTGCCAGTAGTTGGGGGGCTTATTACAATGAGCAGTTCTTC. It codes for CASSWGAYYNEQFF. V usage is TRBV19 and J usage is TRBJ2-1; D is perhaps TRBD1 or TRBD2 (6 bases each). The germline gives CDR1 LNHDA, CDR2 SQIVND (reference sequence). V gave up 5 bases and J gave up 4 bases, with 12 bases separating them. CDR3 length equals 14 residues.

This clone has only a few counts. The V gene is TRBV11-2, the J gene TRBJ2-2; no reliable D call. CDR3 size: 16 residues. Germline V gene data show CDR1 as SGHAT and CDR2 as FQNNGV. V lost 2 bases to trimming and J lost 0 bases, with 10 bases between them. The CDR3 sequence is CASSLTPTPNTGELFF. The CDR3 bases are TGTGCCAGCAGCTTAACGCCGACGCCGAACACCGGGGAGCTGTTTTTT.

The chain uses TRBV9 and TRBJ2-7; D is unclear. CDR1 is SGDLS and CDR2 is YYNGEE in the germline V gene. The CDR3 totals 14 residues. With 2 bases removed from V and 2 bases from J, the gap between germline ends came to 11 bases. The CDR3 DNA is TGTGCCAGCAGCGTGACCCCCGGCCCCTACGAGCAGTACTTC. This codes for CASSVTPGPYEQYF.

The chain carries TRBV5-1 and TRBJ1-6, with D tentatively TRBD1 (6 bases). The CDR3 consists of 15 residues. Trimming cost V 0 bases and J 7 bases, with 11 bases left between them. Germline assignment: CDR1 SGHRS and CDR2 YFSETQ. As DNA, the CDR3 is TGCGCCAGCAGCTTGGACGGACAGAACAATTCACCCCTCCACTTT. It codes for CASSLDGQNNSPLHF.

J is TRBJ1-1 and V is TRBV25-1; no firm D call. CDR3 length: 11 amino acids. Germline V CDR1 and CDR2: MGHDK, SYGVNS. V was trimmed by 8 bases and J by 6 bases, leaving 10 bases between them. The CDR3 sequence is CASGRLAEAFF. As DNA, the CDR3 is TGTGCCAGCGGGAGGCTTGCTGAAGCTTTCTTT.

This sequence joins TRBV29-1 and TRBJ2-7; 10 nucleotides match TRBD2. CDR1 and CDR2 (germline): SQVTM, ANQGSEA. The junction had 4 bases not matched to a gene; V was cut back by 2 bases and J by 0 bases. This CDR3 region has 15 residues. CDR3: CSVESSGGSSYEQYF. Written as DNA, the CDR3 is TGCAGCGTTGAATCTAGCGGGGGCAGCTCCTACGAGCAGTACTTC.

This sequence joins TRBV14 and TRBJ2-7; 8 nucleotides align to TRBD1. Trimming cost V 4 bases and J 5 bases; bases outside gene matches: 10. The CDR3 consists of 15 residues. CDR1 and CDR2 from the germline V gene are SGHDN and FVKESK. The CDR3 protein is CASSPWGRGQHEQYF. Here the CDR3 DNA reads TGTGCCAGCAGCCCCTGGGGCAGGGGGCAACACGAGCAGTACTTC. Supplemented by reference TRBV14 and TRBJ2-7, the full variable domain reads EAGVTQFPSHSVIEKGQTVTLRCDPISGHDNLYWYRRVMGKEIKFLLHFVKESKQDESGMPNNRFLAERTGGTYSTLKVQPAELEDSGVYFCASSPWGRGQHEQYFGPGTRLTVT.

This clone has only a few counts. The junction shows a germline mismatch at one end, possibly a read error. The chain joins TRBV10-3 to TRBJ1-2; 9 nucleotides align to TRBD1. The CDR3 contains 14 residues. The germline V gene encodes CDR1 ENHRY and CDR2 SYGVKD. For the CDR3, the DNA is TGTGCTATCAGTGTACAGGGGGCGCTGAATGGCTACACCTTC. Amino acids: CAISVQGALNGYTF.

The chain uses TRBV15 and TRBJ2-3; 12 bases match TRBD2. This CDR3 is 16 amino acids long. The V segment lost 4 bases and the J segment 6 bases; nucleotides outside the gene matches: 8. Germline V gene sequence: CDR1 LNHNV, CDR2 YYDKDF (reference sequence). In DNA form, the CDR3 reads TGTGCCACCAGCAACCGAAGGACTAGCGGGACCGATACGCAGTATTTT. Encoded protein: CATSNRRTSGTDTQYF. Supplemented by reference TRBV15 and TRBJ2-3, the full variable domain reads DAMVIQNPRYQVTQFGKPVTLSCSQTLNHNVMYWYQQKSSQAPKLLFHYYDKDFNNEADTPDNFQSRRPNTSFCFLDIRSPGLGDTAMYLCATSNRRTSGTDTQYFGPGTRLTVL.

Regarding this clone: This CDR3 is also generated by other DNA sequences in the sample. The chain employs TRBV2 and TRBJ1-2; the match to TRBD1 covers 9 bases. J lost 6 bases, V lost 5 bases, and 1 base had no gene match. The germline CDR1 and CDR2 sequences are SNHLY and FYNNEI. The CDR3 is 12 amino acids. The CDR3 bases are TGTGCCAGCAGTAACAGGGGGCATGGCTACACCTTC. This gives the protein CASSNRGHGYTF. The full variable domain, in which reference TRBV2 and TRBJ1-2 provide the parts outside the CDR3, is EPEVTQTPSHQVTQMGQEVILRCVPISNHLYFYWYRQILGQKVEFLVSFYNNEISEKSEIFDDQFSVERPDGSNFTLKIRSTKLEDSAMYFCASSNRGHGYTFGSGTRLTVV.

The genes are TRBV4-1 and TRBJ2-7, with D hard to call. The germline CDR1 and CDR2 sequences are MGHRA and YSYEKL. The CDR3 is made up of 13 amino acids. The V end was cut by 4 bases, the J end by 2 bases, with 9 bases between. Here the CDR3 DNA reads TGCGCCAGCAGCCTTAGATTAACCTACGAGCAGTACTTC. Encoded protein: CASSLRLTYEQYF.

This clone was seen only a few times. The chain employs TRBV7-9 and TRBJ1-2, with 9 bases fitting TRBD1. CDR3 size: 15 residues. Germline V gene lookup returns CDR1 SEHNR and CDR2 FQNEAQ (reference sequence). The junction had 13 bases not matched to a gene; V was cut back by 7 bases and J by 7 bases. DNA of the CDR3: TGTGCCAGCACCTCCTCGGGGACAGGGTGGACTGGCTACACCTTC. Encoded protein: CASTSSGTGWTGYTF.

This clone has a handful of counts. V is TRBV7-2 and J is TRBJ1-6; D gene unclear. The V and J ends lost 5 bases and 10 bases respectively, with 15 bases between them. Per germline, CDR1 SGHTA and CDR2 FQGNSA. The CDR3 is 14 residues long. In nucleotides, the CDR3 is TGTGCCAGCAGCGAAGAAAGAGGTTGGTCACCCCTCCACTTT. It encodes CASSEERGWSPLHF.

V usage is TRBV19 and J usage is TRBJ2-1; D remains unclear. Germline V gene data show CDR1 as LNHDA and CDR2 as SQIVND (reference sequence). V was trimmed by 3 bases and J by 0 bases, leaving 18 bases between them. The CDR3 length is 18 residues. The CDR3 DNA is TGTGCCAGTAGTATCCCATTCCCCAGACTCAGCTCCTACAATGAGCAGTTCTTC. Residues: CASSIPFPRLSSYNEQFF.